Sequencing of this T cell receptor beta chain was carried out in a study of control samples from healthy donors and cancer patients. Germline V gives CDR1 SGHAT, CDR2 FQNNGV. J lost 4 bases, V lost 1 base, and 0 bases had no gene match. This CDR3 comprises 14 residues. TCRdb keeps only in-frame clones here, not all; method: immunoSEQ multiplex PCR. The data hold 150,000 to 160,000 clones, with around 95% observed a single time. This TCR derives from a man between 35 and 55 years old in good health. This sequence joins TRBV11-2 and TRBJ2-1; 8 bases fit TRBD1. The sample taken for sequencing was blood. CDR3 sequence reads: CASSLGQGYNEQFF. DNA for the CDR3: TGTGCCAGCAGCTTAGGACAGGGGTACAATGAGCAGTTCTTC.